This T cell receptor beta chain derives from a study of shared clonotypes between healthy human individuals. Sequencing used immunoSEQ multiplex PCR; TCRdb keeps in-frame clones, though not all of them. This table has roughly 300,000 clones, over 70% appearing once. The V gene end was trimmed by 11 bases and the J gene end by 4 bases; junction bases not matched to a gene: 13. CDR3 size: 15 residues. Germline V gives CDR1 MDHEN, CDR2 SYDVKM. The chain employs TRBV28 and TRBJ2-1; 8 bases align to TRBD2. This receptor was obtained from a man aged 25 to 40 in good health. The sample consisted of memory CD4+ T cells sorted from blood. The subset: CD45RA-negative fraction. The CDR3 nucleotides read TGTGCCGGAAAAGGAGCGGGGGTCTCGTACAATGAGCAGTTCTTC. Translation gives CAGKGAGVSYNEQFF.